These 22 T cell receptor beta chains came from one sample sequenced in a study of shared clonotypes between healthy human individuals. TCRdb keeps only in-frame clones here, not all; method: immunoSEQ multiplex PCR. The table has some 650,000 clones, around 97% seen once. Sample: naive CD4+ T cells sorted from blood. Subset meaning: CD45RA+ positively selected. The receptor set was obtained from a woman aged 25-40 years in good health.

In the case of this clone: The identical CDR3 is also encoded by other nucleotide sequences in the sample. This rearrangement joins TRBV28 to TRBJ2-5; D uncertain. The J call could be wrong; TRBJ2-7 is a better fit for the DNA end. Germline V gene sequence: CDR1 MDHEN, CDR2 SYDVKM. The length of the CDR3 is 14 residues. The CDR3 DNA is TGTGCCAGCAGTTTATCGGCCACCTCCTACGAGCAGTACTTC. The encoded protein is CASSLSATSYEQYF.

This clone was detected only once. The CDR3 loop reads CAISESPGETQYF. The CDR3 nucleotides read TGTGCCATCAGTGAGTCTCCCGGGGAGACCCAGTACTTC. The chain is built from TRBV10-3 and TRBJ2-5, with D hard to call. CDR1 ENHRY and CDR2 SYGVKD come from the germline V gene. V lost 0 bases, J lost 5 bases, and 7 bases lay in between. This CDR3 is built from 13 residues.

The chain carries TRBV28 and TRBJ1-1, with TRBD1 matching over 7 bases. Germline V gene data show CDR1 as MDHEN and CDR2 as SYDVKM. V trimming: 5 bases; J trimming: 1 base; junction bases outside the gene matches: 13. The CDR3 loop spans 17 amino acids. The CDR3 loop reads CASSLLFLTGKNTEAFF. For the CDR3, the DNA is TGTGCCAGCAGTCTCCTGTTTTTGACAGGGAAGAACACTGAAGCTTTCTTT.

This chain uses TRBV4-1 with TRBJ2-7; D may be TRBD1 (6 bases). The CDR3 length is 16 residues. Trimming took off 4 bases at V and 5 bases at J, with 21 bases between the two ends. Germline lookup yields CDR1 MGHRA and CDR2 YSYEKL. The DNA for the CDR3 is TGCGCCAGCAGCCTCAGGGGAGTGGGAAATAGGGACGAGCAGTACTTC. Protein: CASSLRGVGNRDEQYF.

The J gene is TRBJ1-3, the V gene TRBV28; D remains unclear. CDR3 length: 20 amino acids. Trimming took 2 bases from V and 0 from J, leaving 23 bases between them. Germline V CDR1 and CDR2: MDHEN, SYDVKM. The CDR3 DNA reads TGTGCCAGCAGTTTAATAGGAGCAAGGACCGAGGCCCACTCTGGAAACACCATATATTTT. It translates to CASSLIGARTEAHSGNTIYF. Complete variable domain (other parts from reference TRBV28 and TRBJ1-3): DVKVTQSSRYLVKRTGEKVFLECVQDMDHENMFWYRQDPGLGLRLIYFSYDVKMKEKGDIPEGYSVSREKKERFSLILESASTNQTSMYLCASSLIGARTEAHSGNTIYFGEGSWLTVV.

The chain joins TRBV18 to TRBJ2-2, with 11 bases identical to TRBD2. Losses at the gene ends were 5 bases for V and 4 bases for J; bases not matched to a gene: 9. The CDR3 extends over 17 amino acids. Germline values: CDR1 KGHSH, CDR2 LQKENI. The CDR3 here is CASSSTLAGESTGELFF. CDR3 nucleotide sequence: TGTGCCAGCTCATCCACACTAGCGGGAGAGAGCACCGGGGAGCTGTTTTTT.

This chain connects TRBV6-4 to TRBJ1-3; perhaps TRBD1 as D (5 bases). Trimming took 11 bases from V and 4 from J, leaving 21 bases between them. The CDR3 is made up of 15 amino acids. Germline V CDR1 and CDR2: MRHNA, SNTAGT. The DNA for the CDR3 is TGTGCCGCTAAGTGGGGTGGCAGGGCCGGAAACACCATATATTTT. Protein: CAAKWGGRAGNTIYF.

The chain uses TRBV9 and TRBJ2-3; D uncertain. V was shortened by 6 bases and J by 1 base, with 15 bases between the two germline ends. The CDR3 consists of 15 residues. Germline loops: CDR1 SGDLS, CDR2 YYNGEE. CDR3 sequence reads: CASTVSRLRTDTQYF. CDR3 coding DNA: TGTGCCAGCACCGTTAGCCGGTTGCGCACAGATACGCAGTATTTT.

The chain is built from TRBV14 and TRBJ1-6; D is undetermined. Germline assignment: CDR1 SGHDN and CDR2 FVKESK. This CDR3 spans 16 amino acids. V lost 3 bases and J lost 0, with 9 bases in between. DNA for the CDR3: TGTGCCAGCAGCCAGCGACCGAGCTCCTATAATTCACCCCTCCACTTT. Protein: CASSQRPSSYNSPLHF. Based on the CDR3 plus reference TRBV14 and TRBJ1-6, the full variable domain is EAGVTQFPSHSVIEKGQTVTLRCDPISGHDNLYWYRRVMGKEIKFLLHFVKESKQDESGMPNNRFLAERTGGTYSTLKVQPAELEDSGVYFCASSQRPSSYNSPLHFGNGTRLTVT.

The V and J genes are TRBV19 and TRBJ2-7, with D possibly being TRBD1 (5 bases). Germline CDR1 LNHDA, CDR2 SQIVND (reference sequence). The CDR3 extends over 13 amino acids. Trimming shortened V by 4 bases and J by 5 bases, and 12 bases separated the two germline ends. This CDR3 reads CASSTPPGNEQYF. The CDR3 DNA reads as TGTGCCAGTAGTACACCCCCAGGGAACGAGCAGTACTTC.

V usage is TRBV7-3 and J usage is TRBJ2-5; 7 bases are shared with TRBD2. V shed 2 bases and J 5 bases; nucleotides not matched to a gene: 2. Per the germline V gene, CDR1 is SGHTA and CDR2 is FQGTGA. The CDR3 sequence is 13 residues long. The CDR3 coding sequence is TGTGCCAGCAGCTTAGGACTAGTCGAGACCCAGTACTTC. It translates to CASSLGLVETQYF.

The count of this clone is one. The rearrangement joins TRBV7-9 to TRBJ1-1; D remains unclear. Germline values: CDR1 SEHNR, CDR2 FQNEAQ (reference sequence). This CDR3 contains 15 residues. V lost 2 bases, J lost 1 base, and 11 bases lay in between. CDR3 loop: CASSLRSFENTEAFF. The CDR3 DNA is TGTGCCAGCAGCTTACGAAGTTTTGAGAACACTGAAGCTTTCTTT.

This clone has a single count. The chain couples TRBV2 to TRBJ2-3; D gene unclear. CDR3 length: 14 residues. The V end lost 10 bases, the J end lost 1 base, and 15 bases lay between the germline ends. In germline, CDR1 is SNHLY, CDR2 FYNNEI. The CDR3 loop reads CANRLAHGTDTQYF. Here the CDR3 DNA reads TGTGCCAACCGCCTGGCACACGGCACAGATACGCAGTATTTT.

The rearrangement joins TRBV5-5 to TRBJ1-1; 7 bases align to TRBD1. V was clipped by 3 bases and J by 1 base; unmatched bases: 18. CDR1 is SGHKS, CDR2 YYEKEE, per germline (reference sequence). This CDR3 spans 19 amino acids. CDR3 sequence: CASSSQQTGFGGRNTEAFF. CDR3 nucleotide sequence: TGTGCCAGCAGCTCGCAGCAGACAGGGTTCGGAGGTCGGAACACTGAAGCTTTCTTT.

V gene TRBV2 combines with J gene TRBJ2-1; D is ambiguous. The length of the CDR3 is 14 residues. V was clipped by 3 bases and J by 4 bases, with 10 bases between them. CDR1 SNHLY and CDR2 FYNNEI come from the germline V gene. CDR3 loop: CASSEGSLYNEQFF. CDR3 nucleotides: TGTGCCAGCAGTGAGGGGTCCCTATACAATGAGCAGTTCTTC.

The CDR3 DNA follows: TGTGCCAGCAGTACCGACAGGGTAGCTGAAAAACTGTTTTTT. Amino acids: CASSTDRVAEKLFF. The rearrangement uses TRBV28 and TRBJ1-4, with 7 nucleotides matching TRBD1. Germline V lookup: CDR1 MDHEN, CDR2 SYDVKM. The CDR3 contains 14 residues. The J segment lost 7 bases and the V segment lost 5 bases, leaving 7 bases of the junction unmatched.

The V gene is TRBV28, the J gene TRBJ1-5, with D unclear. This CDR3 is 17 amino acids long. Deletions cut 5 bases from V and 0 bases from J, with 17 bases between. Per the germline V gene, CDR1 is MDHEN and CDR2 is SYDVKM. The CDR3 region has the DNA TGTGCCAGCAGTATCCCCGTCGGACTGAATAGCAATCAGCCCCAGCATTTT. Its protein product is CASSIPVGLNSNQPQHF.

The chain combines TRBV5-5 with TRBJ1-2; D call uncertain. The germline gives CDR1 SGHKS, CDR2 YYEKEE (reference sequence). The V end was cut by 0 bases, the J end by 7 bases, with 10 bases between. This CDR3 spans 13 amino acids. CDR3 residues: CASSLGRRGGYTF. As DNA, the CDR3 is TGTGCCAGCAGCTTGGGCCGGCGGGGTGGCTACACCTTC.

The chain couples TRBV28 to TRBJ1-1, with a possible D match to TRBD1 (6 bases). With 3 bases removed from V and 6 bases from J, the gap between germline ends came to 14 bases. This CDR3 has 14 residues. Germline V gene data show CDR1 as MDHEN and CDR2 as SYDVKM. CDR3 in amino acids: CASSLGAGVPEAFF. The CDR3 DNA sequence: TGTGCCAGCAGTTTGGGGGCCGGGGTTCCTGAAGCTTTCTTT.

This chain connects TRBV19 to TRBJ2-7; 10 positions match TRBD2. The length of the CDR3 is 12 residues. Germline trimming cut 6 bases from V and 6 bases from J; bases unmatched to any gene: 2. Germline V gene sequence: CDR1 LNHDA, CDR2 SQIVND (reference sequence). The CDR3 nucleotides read TGTGCCAGTAGCTGGACTAGCGGCGAGCAGTACTTC. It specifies CASSWTSGEQYF.

In nucleotides, the CDR3 is TGTGCCAGCAGCTTAGGACAGGGAACCTACGAGCAGTACTTC. It is translated as CASSLGQGTYEQYF. The chain combines TRBV11-2 with TRBJ2-5, with 7 bases aligning to TRBD1. The J call may not be correct, given that the DNA end is closer to TRBJ2-7. This CDR3 spans 14 amino acids. Germline loops: CDR1 SGHAT, CDR2 FQNNGV.

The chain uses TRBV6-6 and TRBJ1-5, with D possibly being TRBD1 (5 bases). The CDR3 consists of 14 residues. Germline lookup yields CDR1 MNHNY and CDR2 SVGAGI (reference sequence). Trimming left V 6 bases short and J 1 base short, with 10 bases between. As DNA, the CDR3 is TGTGCCAGCAGCCTGGCAGGGAGCAATCAGCCCCAGCATTTT. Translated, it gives CASSLAGSNQPQHF.